This T cell receptor beta chain was recorded in a study of Ad26.COV2.S vaccination and SARS-CoV-2 variants. Study overall: Ad26.COV2.S given intramuscularly, once or twice 56 days apart.

As to treatment: 19 received Ad26.COV2.S at low or high dose, single or two shots; a few received placebo; per-sample allocation not given. Following the first vaccine or placebo injection, samples were taken on day 63. Assay: immunoSEQ multiplex PCR; the TCRdb copy retains only in-frame clones and omits some. The table lists about 680,000 clones, about 90% of them singletons. V shed 5 bases, J shed 5 bases, and the junction held 6 bases outside the gene matches. The CDR3 runs 14 residues. Germline V gene sequence: CDR1 SEHNR, CDR2 FQNEAQ (reference sequence). With respect to this clone: No antigen is known for it.

General study points: Vaccine recipients had higher spike-specific TCR breadth than placebo recipients.

V is TRBV7-9 and J is TRBJ2-3; the match to TRBD1 covers 8 bases. The sample here was peripheral blood, taken in a trial of Ad26.COV2.S vaccine versus placebo. The clonotype originates from a person aged 18-60 years who received the Ad26.COV2.S COVID-19 vaccine or a placebo. The DNA for the CDR3 is TGTGCCAGCAGCCCCGGACAGGGAGGAGATACGCAGTATTTT. This sequence encodes CASSPGQGGDTQYF. The entire variable domain, with the rest obtained from reference TRBV7-9 and TRBJ2-3, is as follows: DTGVSQNPRHKITKRGQNVTFRCDPISEHNRLYWYRQTLGQGPEFLTYFQNEAQLEKSRLLSDRFSAERPKGSFSTLEIQRTEQGDSAMYLCASSPGQGGDTQYFGPGTRLTVL.